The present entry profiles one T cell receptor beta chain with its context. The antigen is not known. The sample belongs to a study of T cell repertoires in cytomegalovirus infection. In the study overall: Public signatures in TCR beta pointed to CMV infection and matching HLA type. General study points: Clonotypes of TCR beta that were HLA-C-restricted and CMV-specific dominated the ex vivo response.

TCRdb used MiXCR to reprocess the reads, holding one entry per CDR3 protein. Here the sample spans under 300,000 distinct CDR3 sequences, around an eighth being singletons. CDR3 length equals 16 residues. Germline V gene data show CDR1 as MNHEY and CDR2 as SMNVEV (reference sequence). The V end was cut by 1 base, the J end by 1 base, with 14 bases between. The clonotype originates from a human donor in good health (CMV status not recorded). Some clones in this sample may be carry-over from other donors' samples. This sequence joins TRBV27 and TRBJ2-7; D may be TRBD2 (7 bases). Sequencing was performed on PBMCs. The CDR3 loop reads CASSLYRGAESYEQYF. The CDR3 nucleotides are TGTGCCAGCAGTTTATACCGGGGGGCGGAATCCTACGAGCAGTACTTC.